These 14 T cell receptor beta chains were sequenced from one sample in a study of prognosis after radiotherapy for stage I lung cancer. By two-round multiplex PCR, the TCR beta CDR3 was amplified from genomic DNA. Every TRBV and TRBJ gene had its own specific primer in first-round PCR. Each CDR3 protein is one row after TCRdb ran MiXCR on the multiplex PCR reads. This sample has about 59,000 distinct CDR3 sequences; less than 30% occur once, and the top ten carry about 7.5%. The sample was PBMCs, taken before or after stereotactic body radiation therapy (not recorded which). Receptor source: a donor at least 50 years old with non-small cell lung cancer.

This clonotype appeared a few times. This may come from a read error, since a much larger clone is one base off. The chain combines TRBV19 with TRBJ2-7; D perhaps matches TRBD2 (5 bases). The V gene's germline CDR1 is LNHDA and CDR2 SQIVND (reference sequence). There are 12 residues in the CDR3. As DNA, the CDR3 is TGTGCCACCTCCGGGGTGAGCTACGGGCAGTACTTC. Its protein product is CATSGVSYGQYF.

The rearrangement joins TRBV24-1 to TRBJ2-1; unclear D gene. Germline-derived CDR1 and CDR2 are KGHDR and SFDVKD. The CDR3 length is 13 residues. Trimming took off 9 bases at V and 6 bases at J, with 14 bases between the two ends. CDR3: CATAGVICNEQFF. In DNA form, the CDR3 reads TGTGCCACCGCTGGGGTCATTTGCAATGAGCAGTTCTTC.

This clonotype was seen many times. The chain couples TRBV20-1 to TRBJ1-6, with no clear D. This CDR3 comprises 15 residues. V lost 3 bases, J lost 5 bases, and 14 bases lay in between. In germline, CDR1 is DFQATT, CDR2 SNEGSKA (reference sequence). The CDR3 sequence is CSARSQGFDNSPLHF. DNA for the CDR3: TGCAGTGCTAGGTCGCAAGGGTTCGATAATTCACCCCTCCACTTT.

This clonotype was counted a single time. This clone may be a read error of a much larger clone one base away. The rearrangement links TRBV7-2 to TRBJ1-1, with 7 bases fitting TRBD1. V lost 5 bases to trimming and J lost 4 bases; unmatched junction nucleotides: 7. Germline V gene lookup returns CDR1 SGHTA and CDR2 FQGNSA. The CDR3 consists of 14 residues. CDR3 DNA sequence: TGTACCAGCAGCCCAAATCCAGGGGGCACTGAAGCTTTCTTT. Translating it yields CTSSPNPGGTEAFF.

This clonotype was recorded at least ten times. This chain uses TRBV12-3 or TRBV12-4 with TRBJ2-3; 7 nucleotides agree with TRBD2. The ends lost 4 bases at V and 4 bases at J; junction bases unmatched: 2. CDR3 length equals 13 residues. CDR3 region: CASSWLAADTQYF. CDR3 in DNA: TGTGCCAGCAGTTGGCTAGCGGCAGATACGCAGTATTTT.

This clonotype was recorded at least ten times. The V call is TRBV11-2, the J call TRBJ2-1; 9 bases match TRBD1. The germline V gene has CDR1 SGHAT and CDR2 FQNNGV. The CDR3 consists of 17 residues. J was trimmed by 7 bases and V by 4 bases; bases with no gene match: 14. The CDR3 loop is CASSYTGGRTNGNEQFF. DNA of the CDR3: TGTGCCAGCAGCTACACAGGGGGCCGGACAAATGGGAATGAGCAGTTCTTC. Supplemented by reference TRBV11-2 and TRBJ2-1, the full variable domain reads EAGVAQSPRYKIIEKRQSVAFWCNPISGHATLYWYQQILGQGPKLLIQFQNNGVVDDSQLPKDRFSAERLKGVDSTLKIQPAKLEDSAVYLCASSYTGGRTNGNEQFFGPGTRLTVL.

This clonotype was counted many times. V usage is TRBV20-1 and J usage is TRBJ2-1, with 10 bases lining up with TRBD2. This CDR3 contains 17 residues. V trimming: 1 base; J trimming: 2 bases; junction bases outside the gene matches: 8. Looked up from germline, CDR1 is DFQATT and CDR2 is SNEGSKA (reference sequence). The CDR3 spells CSARAASGGLPYNEQFF. The CDR3, as DNA: TGCAGTGCTAGAGCGGCTAGCGGGGGTCTTCCCTACAATGAGCAGTTCTTC.

As for this clonotype: A much larger clone differs by one base, so this may be a read error. The chain carries TRBV7-2 and TRBJ1-1, with TRBD1 as a possible D gene (5 bases). The CDR3 has 15 amino acids. V was clipped by 7 bases and J by 0 bases, with 15 bases between them. The germline CDR1 and CDR2 sequences are SGHTA and FQGNSA. The CDR3 nucleotides read TGTGCCAGCATCGTTCGCAGGGCCATGAACACTGAAGCTTTCTTT. It yields the protein CASIVRRAMNTEAFF.

This clonotype was detected many times. The V call is TRBV10-2, the J call TRBJ2-5; the D gene is possibly TRBD2 (6 bases). CDR1 is WSHSY, CDR2 SAAADI, per germline. The V and J ends lost 5 bases and 5 bases respectively, with 9 bases between them. The CDR3 has 12 amino acids. The chain's CDR3 is CASSISGETQYF. The CDR3, as DNA: TGCGCCAGCAGTATTAGCGGCGAGACCCAGTACTTC.

This clonotype was counted at least ten times. The chain is built from TRBV6-5 and TRBJ1-1, with TRBD1 identical over 10 bases. CDR1 is MNHEY and CDR2 is SVGAGI in the germline V gene. V was clipped by 4 bases and J by 3 bases; unmatched bases: 5. The CDR3 runs 15 residues. The CDR3 is CASSSSGQGYTEAFF. The CDR3 nucleotides are TGTGCCAGCAGTTCATCGGGACAGGGGTACACTGAAGCTTTCTTT.

This clonotype has a count of ten or more. The J gene is TRBJ1-1, the V gene TRBV6-1; D unresolved. The V end lost 1 base, the J end lost 9 bases, and 12 bases lay between the germline ends. From germline, CDR1 is MNHNS and CDR2 SASEGT. The CDR3 spans 13 residues. CDR3: CASSEGVATQAFF. CDR3 nucleotides: TGTGCCAGCAGTGAAGGGGTTGCGACACAAGCTTTCTTT.

This clonotype was detected ten times or more. V usage is TRBV7-2 and J usage is TRBJ1-5; 9 nucleotides match TRBD1. The V gene end was trimmed by 4 bases and the J gene end by 7 bases; junction bases not matched to a gene: 8. The CDR3 sequence is 15 residues long. Germline CDR1 SGHTA, CDR2 FQGNSA. As DNA, the CDR3 is TGTGCCAGCAGCTCGGGACAGGGAAGATCACAGCCCCAGCATTTT. Its protein product is CASSSGQGRSQPQHF.

This clonotype has a count of ten or more. The chain is built from TRBV12-3 or TRBV12-4 and TRBJ2-5; no firm D call. The CDR3 totals 12 residues. Trimming took off 4 bases at V and 5 bases at J, with 8 bases between the two ends. CDR3 amino acids: CASSSDEETQYF. The CDR3 DNA follows: TGTGCCAGCAGTTCGGACGAGGAGACCCAGTACTTC.

Many counts were recorded for this clonotype. The chain links TRBV27 to TRBJ1-1; TRBD1 is a possible D gene (6 bases). Germline V gene data show CDR1 as MNHEY and CDR2 as SMNVEV (reference sequence). The CDR3 covers 13 residues. Trimming took off 5 bases at V and 2 bases at J, with 9 bases between the two ends. The CDR3 protein is CASSGRGNTEAFF. The CDR3 nucleotides are TGTGCCAGCAGTGGCAGGGGAAACACTGAAGCTTTCTTT.